This T cell receptor (beta chain) was sequenced in a study of blood T cell repertoires in COVID-19. In the study overall: The analysed material was cDNA or gDNA that came from T cells, B-cell-depleted T cells, or PBMCs.

Ages ranged from about 18 to 89 years, with residence in about two dozen US areas. Each participant's cohort was designated according to participant-reported clinical history. Germline V CDR1 and CDR2: MDHEN, SYDVKM. Trimming left V 2 bases short and J 4 bases short, with 9 bases between. CDR3 size: 14 residues. The table came from immunoSEQ multiplex PCR; TCRdb's copy has only in-frame clones and leaves some out. The table lists hundreds of thousands of clones, approximately 88% of them singletons. The sequencing input was PBMCs or T cells enriched from blood (not recorded which). The genes are TRBV28 and TRBJ1-5; D unclear. The receptor comes from a woman aged 40 to 49 with acute COVID-19. The CDR3 here is CASSLVQVNQPQHF. The CDR3, as DNA: TGTGCCAGCAGTTTAGTGCAGGTTAATCAGCCCCAGCATTTT.